One sample yielded the 13 T cell receptor beta chains listed below, sequenced in a study of T cells in Graves' hyperthyroidism and ophthalmopathy. TCR beta CDR3 regions were amplified from RNA. The HTBI primer set was used in a first-round RT-PCR of the TCR CDR3. MiXCR, run by TCRdb on the multiplex PCR reads, gives a single entry per CDR3 protein. Of some 770,000 distinct CDR3 sequences listed, 15% to 20% were seen once; the top ten hold roughly 8%. Material: blood. The origin of the receptors is a man younger than 30 with Graves' hyperthyroidism.

The chain uses TRBV12-3 or TRBV12-4 and TRBJ2-2, with TRBD2 matching over 7 bases. Trimming removed 5 bases from V and 1 base from J; junction bases left unmatched: 25. This CDR3 comprises 22 residues. The CDR3 region has the DNA TGTGCCAGCAGTCCCATCTTCGGACGAAAAGGATCGGGGGGAGAGAACACCGGGGAGCTGTTTTTT. As protein: CASSPIFGRKGSGGENTGELFF.

Many counts were recorded for this clonotype. The chain carries TRBV11-2 and TRBJ2-1, with 8 bases that match TRBD2. CDR3 length: 15 amino acids. Trimming took 1 base from V and 7 from J; bases not matched to a gene: 6. Germline CDR1 is SGHAT and CDR2 is FQNNGV. The CDR3, as DNA: TGTGCCAGCAGCTTAGTAAGCGGGAGTAGGAATGAGCAGTTCTTC. Translation: CASSLVSGSRNEQFF.

This clonotype was recorded at least ten times. The rearrangement links TRBV12-3 or TRBV12-4 to TRBJ1-1, with D uncertain. CDR3 length: 15 amino acids. V shed 3 bases and J shed 1 base, with 12 bases lying between them. DNA for the CDR3: TGTGCCAGCAGTTTCTTCGGTTTCCGGAACACTGAAGCTTTCTTT. It specifies CASSFFGFRNTEAFF.

This clonotype came up a few times. V and J are TRBV2 and TRBJ2-7; 7 bases are shared with TRBD1. CDR3 length: 14 amino acids. Germline V gene data show CDR1 as SNHLY and CDR2 as FYNNEI. Losses at the gene ends were 1 base for V and 5 bases for J; bases not matched to a gene: 5. The CDR3 protein is CASSEDRGRDEQYF. In DNA form, the CDR3 reads TGTGCCAGCAGTGAAGATAGGGGGCGCGACGAGCAGTACTTC.

The chain carries TRBV29-1 and TRBJ2-7, with D uncertain. The CDR3 has 13 amino acids. Trimming removed 0 bases at V and 5 bases at J, with 11 bases between. Germline CDR1 and CDR2: SQVTM and ANQGSEA. This CDR3 reads CSVEEGNPHEQYF. As DNA, the CDR3 is TGCAGCGTTGAAGAGGGGAACCCCCACGAGCAGTACTTC.

This clonotype was seen at least ten times. This chain links TRBV6-2 or TRBV6-3 with TRBJ2-1; 8 positions match TRBD2. The germline CDR1 and CDR2 sequences are MNHEY and SVGEGT. V shed 0 bases and J 4 bases; nucleotides not matched to a gene: 8. This CDR3 spans 17 amino acids. The CDR3 reads CASSYSAGETTYNEQFF. In nucleotides, the CDR3 is TGTGCCAGCAGTTACTCAGCGGGAGAGACCACTTACAATGAGCAGTTCTTC.

The chain has TRBV6-1 and TRBJ1-2; 7 bases agree with TRBD1. Germline CDR1 and CDR2: MNHNS and SASEGT. J lost 8 bases, V lost 2 bases, and 11 bases had no gene match. This CDR3 region has 15 residues. The CDR3 DNA is TGTGCCAGCAGTGAAAGGGACAGAGCCTCCAAAGGCTACACCTTC. Translated, it gives CASSERDRASKGYTF.

This clonotype has a count of ten or more. CDR3 DNA sequence: TGTGCCAGCTCACACCTAGCGGGCTCCTACAATGAGCAGTTCTTC. This encodes CASSHLAGSYNEQFF. V is TRBV18 and J is TRBJ2-1; 8 bases align to TRBD2. This CDR3 has 15 amino acids. V shed 4 bases and J 0 bases; nucleotides not matched to a gene: 2. Germline V lookup: CDR1 KGHSH, CDR2 LQKENI.

This clonotype was seen once. This chain connects TRBV27 to TRBJ1-5; TRBD1 matches at 7 bases. The V segment lost 8 bases and the J segment 7 bases; nucleotides outside the gene matches: 14. Germline CDR1 is MNHEY and CDR2 is SMNVEV (reference sequence). The CDR3 is 15 amino acids. The CDR3 loop reads CASEPQGGATQPQHF. CDR3 DNA: TGTGCCAGCGAGCCTCAGGGGGGCGCGACCCAGCCCCAGCATTTT.

This clonotype was seen at least ten times. This chain links TRBV12-3 or TRBV12-4 with TRBJ2-2; TRBD1 matches at 7 bases. Trimming at V came to 6 bases and at J to 6 bases, leaving 4 bases not matched to a gene. This CDR3 has 13 amino acids. The CDR3 DNA follows: TGTGCCAGCAGCTCCACAGGGGCCGGGGAGCTGTTTTTT. Translating gives CASSSTGAGELFF.

This clonotype was recorded at least ten times. The rearrangement joins TRBV11-2 to TRBJ2-7; no clear D. The CDR3 contains 12 residues. Per germline, CDR1 SGHAT and CDR2 FQNNGV. V dropped 2 bases and J dropped 6 bases, with 8 bases sitting between them. The CDR3 is CASSLIGFEQYF. The DNA of the CDR3 is TGTGCCAGCAGCTTAATCGGTTTCGAGCAGTACTTC.

This chain joins TRBV14 and TRBJ1-1; no definite D call. The V end was cut by 4 bases, the J end by 1 base, with 16 bases between. From germline, CDR1 is SGHDN and CDR2 FVKESK. The CDR3 consists of 16 residues. CDR3 region: CASSPRWRVGNTEAFF. As DNA, the CDR3 is TGTGCCAGCAGCCCCCGGTGGAGGGTGGGGAACACTGAAGCTTTCTTT.

This clonotype was picked up a small number of times. This sequence joins TRBV30 and TRBJ1-2, with a tentative D call TRBD1 (5 bases). V dropped 5 bases and J dropped 5 bases, with 18 bases sitting between them. This CDR3 has 14 amino acids. The germline gives CDR1 GTSNPN, CDR2 SVGIG (reference sequence). The CDR3 loop is CAWARPGEGYGYTF. In nucleotides, the CDR3 is TGTGCCTGGGCTAGGCCGGGGGAGGGATATGGCTACACCTTC.